This record looks at one T cell receptor beta chain sequence and its context. Through negative isolation, CD4+ and CD8+ T cells were obtained, while TEMRA cells were enriched using FACS. These data are taken from a study of CD8 T cells in Susac syndrome. The RNA input was about 0.5 to 1 ug, and it was reverse transcribed with random hexamers. TCRdb re-called the immunoSEQ multiplex PCR reads with MiXCR, one entry per CDR3 protein. The sample has about 400,000 distinct CDR3 sequences; 85% are singletons. The receptor was derived from a human donor with multiple sclerosis. Input material: CD8+ T cells from PBMCs.

The CDR3 DNA reads TGTGCCAGCAGTTTTATGACCCTCACCGGGGAGCTGTTTTTT. It is translated as CASSFMTLTGELFF. V is TRBV27 and J is TRBJ2-2, with unresolved D. This CDR3 region has 14 residues. Germline assignment: CDR1 MNHEY and CDR2 SMNVEV (reference sequence). The germline V and J ends were trimmed by 3 bases and 4 bases, with 9 bases remaining between them.